This T cell receptor beta chain was captured by sequencing in a study of a mutant IDH1 vaccine in newly diagnosed glioma (TCRdb year 2021). Regarding the study in general: Across visits V03 through V10, patients got a total of eight vaccinations, given in weeks 1, 3, 5, 7, 11, 15, 19 and 23. Vaccination started 4-6 weeks after radiotherapy alone, or was given together with temozolomide cycles in the groups whose treatment included chemotherapy. Of the roughly 34 treated patients, about 62% were male and approximately 40% were female, and a mean age of roughly 40 years was recorded. Prior to enrollment, standard therapy consisting of radiotherapy alone, temozolomide alone, or radiochemotherapy with temozolomide had been administered to patients, with the combination being received by most patients. Peripheral blood was collected at six visits: V03 (baseline), V05, V07, V10, V12 and V13. For exploratory analyses, longitudinal TCRB deep sequencing was carried out in about two dozen treated patients wherever samples were available.

Broader findings and caveats from the paper: Selection of PBMC samples for TCRB deep sequencing was based on availability. Immune responses induced by the vaccine were seen in roughly 95% of patients across multiple MHC alleles. Changes in the top peripheral T cell clonotypes picked up by TCRB sequencing did not appear to be linked to pseudoprogression. It was noted by the authors that analyses of patient blood samples could not be reproduced owing to sample limitations.

The junction carries 20 bases between V and J, which are trimmed by 3 bases and 0 bases respectively. From the cysteine up to the phenylalanine, the CDR3 has a length of 18 residues. Of the read, only the CDR3 DNA is kept; its 54 bases are in frame from base 1. The germline V gene (reference sequence) supplies CDR1 LNHDA and CDR2 SQIVND. The sample's time point label, decoded: week 11, during vaccination. Each vaccine dose was 300 ug of a 20-mer mutant IDH1 peptide in Montanide, given subcutaneously with topical imiquimod. All donors had newly diagnosed IDH1-mutant astrocytomas of WHO grade 3 or 4 that showed loss of nuclear ATRX. The samples were drawn from NOA16, a multicentre, single-arm, open-label phase I trial in Germany that tested a mutant IDH1 peptide vaccine in humans for the first time. Genomic DNA for TCRB sequencing was extracted from EDTA blood using the DNeasy Blood and Tissue Kit.

This clone was observed once. Its antigen is currently not known. No clone much larger than this one lies a single base away; base qualities are absent. Libraries were constructed by the immunoSEQ multiplex PCR assay. Rearranged TCR beta chain sequences were amplified with the hsTCRB Kit following the manufacturer's protocol. Sequencing of TCRB libraries was carried out on an Illumina MiSeq. Under the source paper's analysis protocol: The kit vendor's proprietary platform handled demultiplexing, trimming and gene mapping. The clones in this table, taken by TCRdb from immuneACCESS, are in-frame only. Not every clone is retained; where verified, under half of the shortfall comes from an unresolved V gene, and the cause of the rest is unknown. V and J calls and clone size are as listed in that table; D and trimming were resolved from the DNA. The sample includes 50,000 to 75,000 clones, with 80% observed a single time. The top ten clones comprise 5.9% of the sample.

This sequence was found in a middle-aged man with glioma. The chain is encoded by TRBV19 joined to TRBJ1-1; the D gene is perhaps TRBD1, from 5 matching bases. Sequencing was performed on PBMCs, taken from a glioma patient whose treatment included an IDH1 peptide vaccine. The CDR3 loop reads CASSIRAPDASMNTEAFF. The bases are TGTGCCAGTAGTATCAGGGCCCCGGACGCTTCGATGAACACTGAAGCTTTCTTT.